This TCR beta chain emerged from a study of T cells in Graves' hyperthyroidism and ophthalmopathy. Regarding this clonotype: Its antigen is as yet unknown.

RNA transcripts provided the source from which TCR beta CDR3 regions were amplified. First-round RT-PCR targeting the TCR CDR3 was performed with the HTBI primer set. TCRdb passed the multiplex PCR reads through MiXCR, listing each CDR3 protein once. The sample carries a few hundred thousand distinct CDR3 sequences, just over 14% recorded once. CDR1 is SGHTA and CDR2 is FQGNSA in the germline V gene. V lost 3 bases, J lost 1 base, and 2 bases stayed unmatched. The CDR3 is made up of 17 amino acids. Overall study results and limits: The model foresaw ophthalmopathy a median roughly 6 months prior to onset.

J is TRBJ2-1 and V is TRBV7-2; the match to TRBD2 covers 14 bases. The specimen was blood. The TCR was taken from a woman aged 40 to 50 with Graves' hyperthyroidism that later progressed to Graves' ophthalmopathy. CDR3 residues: CASSFGLAGGSYNEQFF. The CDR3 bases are TGTGCCAGCAGCTTCGGACTAGCGGGAGGATCCTACAATGAGCAGTTCTTC.